This T cell receptor beta chain was observed in a study of cytomegalovirus exposure and HLA in healthy donors. General study points: CMV serostatus was the only immune exposure information that was available. Reportedly, diagnosis of cytomegalovirus status by the classifier showed high specificity and sensitivity. Reportedly, HLA-A and HLA-B alleles of most subjects were accurately predicted from TCR beta.

Germline CDR1 GTSNPN, CDR2 SVGIG (reference sequence). The CDR3 totals 16 residues. V gave up 0 bases and J gave up 3 bases, with 15 bases separating them. Amplification used 60 Vbeta primers and 13 Jbeta primers. Original methodology: There were 80 million to 95 million unique TCR beta chains by a later count, and some 11 million of them were shared. Repertoires were generated with immunoSEQ multiplex PCR, while TCRdb's copy carries only in-frame clones and drops some. V and J calls and clone size are given by that table; D and trimming were obtained from the DNA. The sample consists of 120,000 or so clones, roughly 80% of them appearing once. On this clone: What it recognizes is unknown.

What was sequenced was PBMCs. This chain uses TRBV30 with TRBJ1-5, with TRBD1 as a possible D gene (5 bases). This receptor was obtained from a man in his thirties or forties in good health and CMV-seronegative. For the CDR3, the DNA is TGTGCCTGGAGTGTACAAGGCAGGGCCCTCAATCAGCCCCAGCATTTT. This sequence encodes CAWSVQGRALNQPQHF.